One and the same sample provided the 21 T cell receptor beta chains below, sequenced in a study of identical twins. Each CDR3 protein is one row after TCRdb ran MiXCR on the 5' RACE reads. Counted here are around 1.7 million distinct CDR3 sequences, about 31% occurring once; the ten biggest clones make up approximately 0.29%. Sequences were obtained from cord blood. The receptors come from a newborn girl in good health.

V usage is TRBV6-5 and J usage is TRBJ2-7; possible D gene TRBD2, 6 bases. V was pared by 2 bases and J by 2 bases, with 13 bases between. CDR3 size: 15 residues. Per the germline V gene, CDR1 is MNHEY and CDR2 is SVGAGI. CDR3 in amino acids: CASSYVGGTTYEQYF. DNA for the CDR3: TGTGCCAGCAGTTACGTCGGGGGAACCACCTACGAGCAGTACTTC.

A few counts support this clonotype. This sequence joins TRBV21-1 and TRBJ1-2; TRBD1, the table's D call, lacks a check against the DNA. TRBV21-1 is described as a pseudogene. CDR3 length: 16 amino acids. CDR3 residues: CASSTGDRGFIYGYTF. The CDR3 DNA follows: TGTGCCAGCAGCACTGGGGACAGGGGTTTTATCTATGGCTACACCTTC.

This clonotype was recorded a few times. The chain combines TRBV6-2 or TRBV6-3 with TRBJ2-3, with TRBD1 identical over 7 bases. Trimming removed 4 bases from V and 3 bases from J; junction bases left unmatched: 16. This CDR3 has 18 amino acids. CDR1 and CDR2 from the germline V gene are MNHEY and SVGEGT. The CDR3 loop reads CASSFISWRQGVTDTQYF. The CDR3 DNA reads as TGTGCCAGCAGTTTTATCAGTTGGAGACAGGGCGTTACAGATACGCAGTATTTT.

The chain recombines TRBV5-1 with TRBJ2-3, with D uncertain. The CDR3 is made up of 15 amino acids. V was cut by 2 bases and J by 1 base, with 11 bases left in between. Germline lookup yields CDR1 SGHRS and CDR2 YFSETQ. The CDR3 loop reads CASSFWVAGTDTQYF. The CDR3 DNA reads TGCGCCAGCAGCTTTTGGGTAGCTGGCACAGATACGCAGTATTTT.

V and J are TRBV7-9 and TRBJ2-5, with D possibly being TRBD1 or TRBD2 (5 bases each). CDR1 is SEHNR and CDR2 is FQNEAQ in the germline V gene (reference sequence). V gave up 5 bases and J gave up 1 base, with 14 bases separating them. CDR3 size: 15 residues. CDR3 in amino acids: CASSLSPGTQETQYF. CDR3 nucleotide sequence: TGTGCCAGCAGCCTGTCACCCGGGACCCAAGAGACCCAGTACTTC.

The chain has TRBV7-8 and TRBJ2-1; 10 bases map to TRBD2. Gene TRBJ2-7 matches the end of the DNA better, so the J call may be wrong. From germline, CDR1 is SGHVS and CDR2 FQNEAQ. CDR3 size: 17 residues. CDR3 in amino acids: CASVALAGAPSYNEQYF. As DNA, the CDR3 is TGTGCCAGCGTAGCGCTAGCGGGGGCCCCCTCCTACAATGAGCAGTACTTC.

CDR3 DNA sequence: TGTGCCAGCAGCCCGGTGGGGATAGCGCTTAGCACAGATACGCAGTATTTT. Translation: CASSPVGIALSTDTQYF. The chain is built from TRBV7-2 and TRBJ2-3, with D perhaps TRBD2 (5 bases). V was trimmed by 5 bases and J by 0 bases, leaving 18 bases between them. The length of the CDR3 is 17 residues. CDR1 and CDR2 from the germline V gene are SGHTA and FQGNSA. Variable domain in full (rest from reference TRBV7-2 and TRBJ2-3): GAGVSQSPSNKVTEKGKDVELRCDPISGHTALYWYRQSLGQGLEFLIYFQGNSAPDKSGLPSDRFSAERTGGSVSTLTIQRTQQEDSAVYLCASSPVGIALSTDTQYFGPGTRLTVL.

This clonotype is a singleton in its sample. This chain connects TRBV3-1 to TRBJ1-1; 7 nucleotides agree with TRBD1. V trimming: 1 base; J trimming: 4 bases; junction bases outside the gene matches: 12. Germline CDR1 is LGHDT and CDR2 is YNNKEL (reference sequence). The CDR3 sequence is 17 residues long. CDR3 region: CASSQAYGTAGITEAFF. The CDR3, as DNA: TGTGCCAGCAGCCAAGCATACGGGACAGCAGGTATCACTGAAGCTTTCTTT.

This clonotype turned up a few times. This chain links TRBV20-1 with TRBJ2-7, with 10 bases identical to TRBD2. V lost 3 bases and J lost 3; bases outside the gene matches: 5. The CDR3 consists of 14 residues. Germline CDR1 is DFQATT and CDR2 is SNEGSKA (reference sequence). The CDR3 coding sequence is TGCAGTGCTAGCCCCCTAGCGGGAGACTACGAGCAGTACTTC. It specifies CSASPLAGDYEQYF.

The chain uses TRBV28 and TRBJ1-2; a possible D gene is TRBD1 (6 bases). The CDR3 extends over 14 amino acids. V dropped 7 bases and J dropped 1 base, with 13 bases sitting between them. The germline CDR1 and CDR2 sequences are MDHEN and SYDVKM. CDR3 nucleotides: TGTGCCAGCACACAGGGCGAAAATAACTATGGCTACACCTTC. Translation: CASTQGENNYGYTF.

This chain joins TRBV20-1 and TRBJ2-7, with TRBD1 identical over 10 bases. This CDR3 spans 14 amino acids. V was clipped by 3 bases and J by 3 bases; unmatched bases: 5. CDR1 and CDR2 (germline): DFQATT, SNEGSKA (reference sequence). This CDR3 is CSASLGTGDYEQYF. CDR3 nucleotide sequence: TGCAGTGCTAGTTTGGGGACAGGGGACTACGAGCAGTACTTC.

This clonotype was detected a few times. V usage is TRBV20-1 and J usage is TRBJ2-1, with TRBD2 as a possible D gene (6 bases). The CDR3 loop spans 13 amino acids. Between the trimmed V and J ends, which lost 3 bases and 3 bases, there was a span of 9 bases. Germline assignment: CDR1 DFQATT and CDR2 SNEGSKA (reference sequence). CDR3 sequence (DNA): TGCAGTGCTAGCGCGGGGATCTACAATGAGCAGTTCTTC. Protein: CSASAGIYNEQFF.

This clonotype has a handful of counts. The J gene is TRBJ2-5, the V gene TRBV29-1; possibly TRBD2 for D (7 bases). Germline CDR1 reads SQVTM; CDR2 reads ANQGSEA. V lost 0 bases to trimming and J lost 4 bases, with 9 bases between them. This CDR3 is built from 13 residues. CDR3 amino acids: CSVEEGGGETQYF. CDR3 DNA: TGCAGCGTTGAAGAAGGGGGGGGAGAGACCCAGTACTTC.

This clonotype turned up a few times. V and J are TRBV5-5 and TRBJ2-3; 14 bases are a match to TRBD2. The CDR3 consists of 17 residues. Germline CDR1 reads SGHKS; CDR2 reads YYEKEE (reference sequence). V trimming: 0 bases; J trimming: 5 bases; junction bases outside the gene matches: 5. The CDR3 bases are TGTGCCAGCAGCTTGGTCGGACTAGCGGGAGGTGGAGATACGCAGTATTTT. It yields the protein CASSLVGLAGGGDTQYF.

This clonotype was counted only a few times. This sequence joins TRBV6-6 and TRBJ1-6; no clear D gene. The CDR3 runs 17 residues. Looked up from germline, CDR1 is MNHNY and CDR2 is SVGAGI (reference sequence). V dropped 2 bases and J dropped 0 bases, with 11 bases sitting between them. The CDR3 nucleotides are TGTGCCAGCAGTTACGGGCCGGTCAGCTCCTATAATTCACCCCTCCACTTT. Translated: CASSYGPVSSYNSPLHF.

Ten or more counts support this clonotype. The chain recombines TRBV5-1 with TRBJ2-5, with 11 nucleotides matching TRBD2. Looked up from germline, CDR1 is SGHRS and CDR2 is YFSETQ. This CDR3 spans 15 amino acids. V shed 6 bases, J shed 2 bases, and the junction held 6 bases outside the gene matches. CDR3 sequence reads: CASNTGLAEQETQYF. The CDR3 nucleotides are TGCGCCAGCAACACGGGACTAGCGGAACAAGAGACCCAGTACTTC. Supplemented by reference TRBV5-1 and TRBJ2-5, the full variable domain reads KAGVTQTPRYLIKTRGQQVTLSCSPISGHRSVSWYQQTPGQGLQFLFEYFSETQRNKGNFPGRFSGRQFSNSRSEMNVSTLELGDSALYLCASNTGLAEQETQYFGPGTRLLVL.

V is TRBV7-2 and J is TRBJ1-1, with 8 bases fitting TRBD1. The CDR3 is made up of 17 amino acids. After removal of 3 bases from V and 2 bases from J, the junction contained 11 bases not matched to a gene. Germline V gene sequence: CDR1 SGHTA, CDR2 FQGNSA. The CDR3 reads CASSLQGAIGVNTEAFF. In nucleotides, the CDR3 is TGTGCCAGCAGCTTGCAGGGGGCGATTGGAGTTAACACTGAAGCTTTCTTT.

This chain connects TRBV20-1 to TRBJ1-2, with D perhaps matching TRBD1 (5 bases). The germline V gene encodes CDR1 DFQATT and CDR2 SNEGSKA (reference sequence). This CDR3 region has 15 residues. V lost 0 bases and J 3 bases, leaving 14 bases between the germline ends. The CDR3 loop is CSAREPTGRDYGYTF. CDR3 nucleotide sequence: TGCAGTGCTAGAGAACCCACAGGCAGGGACTATGGCTACACCTTC.

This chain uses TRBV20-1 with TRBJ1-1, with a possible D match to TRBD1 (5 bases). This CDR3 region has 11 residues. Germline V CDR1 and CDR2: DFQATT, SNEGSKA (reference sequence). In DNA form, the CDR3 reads TGCAGCGGAGGAGGGGACACTGAAGCTTTCTTT. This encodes CSGGGDTEAFF.

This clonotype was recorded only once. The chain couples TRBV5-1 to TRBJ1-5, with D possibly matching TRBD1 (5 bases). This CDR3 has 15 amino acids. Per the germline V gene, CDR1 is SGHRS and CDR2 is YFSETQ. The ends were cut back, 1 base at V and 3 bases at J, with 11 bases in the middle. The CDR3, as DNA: TGCGCCAGCAGCTTGAGTTTAGGGGACAATCAGCCCCAGCATTTT. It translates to CASSLSLGDNQPQHF.

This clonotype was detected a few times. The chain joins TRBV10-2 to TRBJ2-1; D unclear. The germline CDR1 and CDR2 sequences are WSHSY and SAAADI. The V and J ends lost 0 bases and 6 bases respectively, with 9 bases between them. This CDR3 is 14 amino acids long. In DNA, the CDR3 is TGCGCCAGCAGTGAGTCCGGCAGCTCCAATGAGCAGTTCTTC. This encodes CASSESGSSNEQFF.